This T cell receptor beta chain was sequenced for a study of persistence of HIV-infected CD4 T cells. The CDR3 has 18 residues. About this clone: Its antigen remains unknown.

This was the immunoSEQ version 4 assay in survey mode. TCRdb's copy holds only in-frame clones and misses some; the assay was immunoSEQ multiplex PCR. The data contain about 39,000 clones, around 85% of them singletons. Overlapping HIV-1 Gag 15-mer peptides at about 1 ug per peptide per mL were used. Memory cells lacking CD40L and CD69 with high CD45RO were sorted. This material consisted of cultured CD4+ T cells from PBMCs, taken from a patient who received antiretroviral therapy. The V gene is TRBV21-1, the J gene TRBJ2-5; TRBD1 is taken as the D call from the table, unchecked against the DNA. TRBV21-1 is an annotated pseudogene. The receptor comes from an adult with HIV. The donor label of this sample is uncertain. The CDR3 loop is CASSKDPGTGNRQETQYF. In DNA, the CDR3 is TGTGCCAGCAGCAAAGACCCCGGGACAGGAAACCGACAAGAGACCCAGTACTTC.